One sample yielded the 11 T cell receptor beta chains listed below, sequenced in a study of technical replicates of blood from a few donors. Data came from immunoSEQ multiplex PCR; TCRdb stores just in-frame clones and leaves some out. Among some 71,000 clones listed, 95% to 98% were seen once. Input material: T cells isolated from PBMCs. These receptors all stem from a human donor in good health.

The chain uses TRBV27 and TRBJ2-7, with 7 bases that match TRBD2. The CDR3 runs 12 residues. V dropped 8 bases and J dropped 1; count of bases not matched to a gene: 2. Germline V gene data show CDR1 as MNHEY and CDR2 as SMNVEV (reference sequence). CDR3 amino acids: CASAGGSYEQYF. The DNA of the CDR3 is TGTGCCAGCGCCGGGGGGTCCTACGAGCAGTACTTC.

V usage is TRBV4-1 and J usage is TRBJ2-1, with TRBD2 identical over 14 bases. The CDR3 extends over 17 amino acids. The germline V gene encodes CDR1 MGHRA and CDR2 YSYEKL. The ends lost 7 bases at V and 5 bases at J; junction bases unmatched: 10. The CDR3 here is CASTLEGLAGANNEQFF. The CDR3 nucleotides are TGCGCCAGCACCTTAGAGGGACTAGCGGGAGCCAACAATGAGCAGTTCTTC.

This rearrangement joins TRBV7-2 to TRBJ2-7, with D perhaps matching TRBD1 (5 bases). The germline V and J ends were trimmed by 1 base and 4 bases, with 14 bases remaining between them. Germline values: CDR1 SGHTA, CDR2 FQGNSA. The CDR3 consists of 15 residues. The chain's CDR3 is CASSLEATALYEQYF. As DNA, the CDR3 is TGTGCCAGCAGCTTAGAGGCGACAGCGCTATACGAGCAGTACTTC.

This CDR3 reads CASTPGTGFYEQYF. In nucleotides, the CDR3 is TGTGCCAGCACTCCCGGGACAGGGTTCTACGAGCAGTACTTC. The rearrangement uses TRBV5-4 and TRBJ2-7, with TRBD1 matching over 9 bases. V shed 6 bases, J shed 3 bases, and the junction held 7 bases outside the gene matches. Germline V lookup: CDR1 SGHNT, CDR2 YYREEE (reference sequence). The CDR3 consists of 14 residues.

V usage is TRBV28 and J usage is TRBJ1-1, with TRBD1 identical over 11 bases. Trimming cost V 5 bases and J 6 bases; bases outside gene matches: 8. There are 15 residues in the CDR3. Germline V gene data show CDR1 as MDHEN and CDR2 as SYDVKM. The CDR3 reads CASSPRTGGFPEAFF. CDR3 coding DNA: TGTGCCAGCAGTCCTCGGACAGGGGGCTTTCCTGAAGCTTTCTTT. Supplemented by reference TRBV28 and TRBJ1-1, the full variable domain reads DVKVTQSSRYLVKRTGEKVFLECVQDMDHENMFWYRQDPGLGLRLIYFSYDVKMKEKGDIPEGYSVSREKKERFSLILESASTNQTSMYLCASSPRTGGFPEAFFGQGTRLTVV.

The J gene is TRBJ1-1, the V gene TRBV18, with D possibly TRBD1 on 6 matching bases. The CDR3 is 12 residues long. Trimming removed 3 bases at V and 11 bases at J, with 13 bases between. CDR1 is KGHSH, CDR2 LQKENI, per germline. CDR3 sequence (DNA): TGTGCCAGCTCACCCTCGGGGGGGCATGCTTTCTTT. This encodes CASSPSGGHAFF.

The chain couples TRBV11-2 to TRBJ2-6; no reliable D call. The CDR3 loop spans 14 amino acids. From germline, CDR1 is SGHAT and CDR2 FQNNGV. Trimming stripped 3 bases from V and 0 bases from J, with 3 bases between. The chain's CDR3 is CASSFSSGANVLTF. The CDR3 nucleotides read TGTGCCAGCAGCTTCAGCTCTGGGGCCAACGTCCTGACTTTC.

This clone was observed a single time. The J gene is TRBJ2-7, the V gene TRBV15, with D unclear. The CDR3 runs to 15 residues. Per the germline V gene, CDR1 is LNHNV and CDR2 is YYDKDF (reference sequence). Trimming took 0 bases from V and 1 from J, leaving 10 bases between them. In nucleotides, the CDR3 is TGTGCCACCAGCAGAGATTTTACATATTCCTACGAGCAGTACTTC. This sequence encodes CATSRDFTYSYEQYF.

V is TRBV19 and J is TRBJ1-1; D possibly corresponds to TRBD1 (6 bases). The germline V gene has CDR1 LNHDA and CDR2 SQIVND (reference sequence). CDR3 size: 14 residues. With 0 bases removed from V and 7 bases from J, the gap between germline ends came to 12 bases. The CDR3 DNA sequence: TGTGCCAGTAGTATAGACTACAGGGCAAATGAAGCTTTCTTT. Protein sequence: CASSIDYRANEAFF.

The chain recombines TRBV4-2 with TRBJ2-1; the D is unclear. The CDR3 totals 13 residues. Per the germline V gene, CDR1 is LGHNA and CDR2 is YNFKEQ. The V and J ends lost 3 bases and 7 bases respectively, with 10 bases between them. In DNA, the CDR3 is TGTGCCAGCAGCCACGCCCCCGGGAATGAGCAGTTCTTC. Translating it yields CASSHAPGNEQFF.

A single count supports this clone. The rearrangement uses TRBV7-2 and TRBJ1-2; unclear D gene. The CDR3 extends over 16 amino acids. V lost 1 base and J lost 0, with 12 bases in between. Per the germline V gene, CDR1 is SGHTA and CDR2 is FQGNSA. CDR3 amino acids: CASSLGGTGTNYGYTF. The CDR3 DNA follows: TGTGCCAGCAGCTTAGGGGGTACCGGGACTAACTATGGCTACACCTTC. Full variable domain (rest looked up from reference TRBV7-2 and TRBJ1-2): GAGVSQSPSNKVTEKGKDVELRCDPISGHTALYWYRQSLGQGLEFLIYFQGNSAPDKSGLPSDRFSAERTGGSVSTLTIQRTQQEDSAVYLCASSLGGTGTNYGYTFGSGTRLTVV.